The TCR beta chain described here comes from a study of T-cell reconstitution after alpha-beta-depleted transplantation in children. It was with unique molecular identifiers that the TCRbeta library was prepared. TCRdb itself ran the PCR reads through MiXCR, one entry per CDR3 protein. The sample includes some 640,000 distinct CDR3 sequences, approximately 15% seen only once; the top ten take about 1.1%. At least ten counts were recorded for this clonotype. Sequencing used PBMCs from the stem cell graft donor, obtained from the stem cell graft. The sequence came from a human donor who donated a stem cell graft to a child with acute myeloid leukemia.

The CDR3 nucleotides read TGCAGTGCTAGAAGAGGGGTCAATGAAAAACTGTTTTTT. Translation: CSARRGVNEKLFF. The J gene is TRBJ1-4, the V gene TRBV20-1; D perhaps matches TRBD1 (5 bases). CDR1 and CDR2 from the germline V gene are DFQATT and SNEGSKA (reference sequence). The CDR3 runs 13 residues. V was cut by 2 bases and J by 5 bases, with 9 bases left in between.